The sequence of this T cell receptor (beta chain) was determined in a study of blood T cells in healthy people across ages. Study at large: The capture of about one barcoded beta molecule per two T cells was achieved by template switching.

It was with a sample-barcoded 5' primer and a J-beta primer mix that a second PCR of about 6 to 11 cycles was run. TCRdb called the 5' RACE reads again in MiXCR, with one record for every CDR3 protein. The data contain about 1.7 million distinct CDR3 sequences, 28% of them singletons. Trimming stripped 5 bases from V and 5 bases from J, with 15 bases between. Germline V gives CDR1 KGHSH, CDR2 LQKENI. The length of the CDR3 is 14 residues. Study results and limitations: The authors considered diversity estimates from one million T cells to be underestimates. The donors' CMV status was not determined, possibly confounding changes in expanded clonotypes.

Extractions gave at least 5.5 micrograms of total RNA per sample. This clonotype has more than one count but fewer than ten. Its antigen is unknown. The J gene is TRBJ2-5, the V gene TRBV18, with D perhaps matching TRBD1 (6 bases). Input material: blood. The TCR originated in a woman aged 30 to 39 in good health. The CDR3 coding sequence is TGTGCCAGCTCAACAGGGTTCGGGGACGAGACCCAGTACTTC. Protein: CASSTGFGDETQYF.